The present TCR beta chain was sequenced within a study of Ad26.COV2.S vaccination and SARS-CoV-2 variants. The study's findings and limits: Placebo and vaccine recipients had non-spike TCR breadth that was similar.

Method: immunoSEQ multiplex PCR; TCRdb's copy keeps in-frame clones and lacks some. The sample consists of 97,000 or so clones, less than 85% of them appearing once. Of note for this clone: Its antigen is not known.

The source is a human donor who had recovered from COVID-19. The sequenced sample was peripheral blood, obtained after recovery from COVID-19.

The CDR3 region is CASSLETGETQYF. The DNA for the CDR3 is TGTGCCAGCAGCTTGGAAACAGGAGAGACCCAGTACTTC. The rearrangement links TRBV5-4 to TRBJ2-5; possible D gene TRBD1, 5 bases. The CDR3 runs 13 residues. Germline CDR1 is SGHNT and CDR2 is YYREEE (reference sequence). V was trimmed by 0 bases and J by 4 bases, leaving 7 bases between them.